The 25 T cell receptor beta chains below were found in one sample sequenced in a study of cytomegalovirus exposure and HLA in healthy donors. PCR amplification relied on 60 Vbeta primers (plus 13 Jbeta primers). Assay used: immunoSEQ multiplex PCR; TCRdb lists only in-frame clones, some missing. The sample lists 100,000 to 150,000 clones; 72% were seen once. Sequencing was performed on PBMCs. Source of these receptors: a young man in good health and CMV-seronegative.

The rearrangement links TRBV6-1 to TRBJ2-7, with 7 nucleotides matching TRBD1. Unmatched junction bases numbered 0, after V lost 1 base and J lost 0 bases. Germline V CDR1 and CDR2: MNHNS, SASEGT. This CDR3 spans 14 amino acids. Here the CDR3 reads CASSEGDSSYEQYF. The CDR3 bases are TGTGCCAGCAGTGAAGGGGACAGCTCCTACGAGCAGTACTTC.

This chain uses TRBV14 with TRBJ2-5, with D maybe TRBD2 (5 bases). V lost 5 bases, J lost 4 bases, and 17 bases lay in between. Germline CDR1 reads SGHDN; CDR2 reads FVKESK. The CDR3 covers 15 residues. CDR3 protein: CASSGLLGVGETQYF. The CDR3 DNA reads as TGTGCCAGCAGCGGATTACTAGGAGTTGGAGAGACCCAGTACTTC.

The rearrangement joins TRBV28 to TRBJ1-1; the match to TRBD1 covers 7 bases. This CDR3 comprises 14 residues. V shed 5 bases, J shed 5 bases, and the junction held 8 bases outside the gene matches. Germline-derived CDR1 and CDR2 are MDHEN and SYDVKM. The CDR3 here is CASSLTGLGTEAFF. The CDR3 DNA follows: TGTGCCAGCAGTCTGACAGGGCTAGGGACTGAAGCTTTCTTT.

J is TRBJ1-1 and V is TRBV7-9, with 8 nucleotides matching TRBD1. The CDR3 extends over 16 amino acids. Germline CDR1 reads SEHNR; CDR2 reads FQNEAQ (reference sequence). The V segment lost 5 bases and the J segment 5 bases; nucleotides outside the gene matches: 13. The DNA for the CDR3 is TGTGCCAGCAGCCCGCCCCCGACAGGGGAAGTGACTGAAGCTTTCTTT. It yields the protein CASSPPPTGEVTEAFF.

This clone was recorded only once. This rearrangement joins TRBV5-1 to TRBJ1-1; the D is unclear. Per the germline V gene, CDR1 is SGHRS and CDR2 is YFSETQ. V shed 7 bases and J shed 4 bases, with 14 bases lying between them. The CDR3 covers 13 residues. The CDR3 sequence: CASRPGRTTEAFF. The CDR3 DNA reads TGCGCCAGCCGACCTGGGAGGACCACTGAAGCTTTCTTT.

The gene calls are TRBV4-2 and TRBJ2-5; TRBD1 aligns across 7 bases. The CDR3 covers 15 residues. With V trimmed by 4 bases and J by 0 bases, 5 bases remained unmatched. Per the germline V gene, CDR1 is LGHNA and CDR2 is YNFKEQ. The DNA for the CDR3 is TGTGCCAGCAGCCCCGGGGACAGAGACCAAGAGACCCAGTACTTC. Its protein is CASSPGDRDQETQYF.

The chain carries TRBV11-2 and TRBJ2-3; D is perhaps TRBD1 (5 bases). Germline CDR1 is SGHAT and CDR2 is FQNNGV. CDR3 length equals 11 residues. V was shortened by 1 base and J by 11 bases, with 7 bases between the two germline ends. Here the CDR3 DNA reads TGTGCCAGCAGCTTAGGACAGAAGCAGTATTTT. This encodes CASSLGQKQYF.

V and J are TRBV5-4 and TRBJ2-7, with a weak D call TRBD1 (6 bases). Germline V gene data show CDR1 as SGHNT and CDR2 as YYREEE (reference sequence). This CDR3 has 13 amino acids. Trimming removed 0 bases at V and 2 bases at J, with 6 bases between. The CDR3 sequence is CASSLDRAYEQYF. Here the CDR3 DNA reads TGTGCCAGCAGCTTGGACAGGGCCTACGAGCAGTACTTC.

The V and J genes are TRBV5-1 and TRBJ2-1, with D unclear. The ends were cut back, 4 bases at V and 4 bases at J, with 12 bases in the middle. The CDR3 consists of 14 residues. From germline, CDR1 is SGHRS and CDR2 YFSETQ. CDR3 DNA: TGCGCCAGCAGCCCCTCTACCAATTACAATGAGCAGTTCTTC. Residues: CASSPSTNYNEQFF.

This chain uses TRBV4-3 with TRBJ2-3; no reliable D call. The CDR3 runs 15 residues. Germline CDR1 and CDR2: LGHNA and YSLEER. V was pared by 0 bases and J by 2 bases, with 9 bases between. In DNA form, the CDR3 reads TGCGCCAGCAGCCAAGACTATGAGGTCACAGATACGCAGTATTTT. As protein: CASSQDYEVTDTQYF.

This rearrangement joins TRBV27 to TRBJ2-7; 9 bases align to TRBD2. Germline lookup yields CDR1 MNHEY and CDR2 SMNVEV (reference sequence). The CDR3 is 14 amino acids. CDR3 sequence: CAAGAGGPVYEQYF. For the CDR3, the DNA is TGTGCAGCCGGGGCGGGGGGGCCAGTTTACGAGCAGTACTTC.

V and J are TRBV27 and TRBJ2-5; TRBD1 might be the D (5 bases). The DNA end favors TRBJ2-7, so the J call may be wrong. Germline V lookup: CDR1 MNHEY, CDR2 SMNVEV (reference sequence). This CDR3 has 14 residues. CDR3 nucleotide sequence: TGTGCCAGCAGTTCACACACCCAGGGTTACGAGCAGTACTTC. Amino acid sequence: CASSSHTQGYEQYF.

The chain uses TRBV5-1 and TRBJ2-3, with D maybe TRBD2 (5 bases). The CDR3 covers 15 residues. The V gene's germline CDR1 is SGHRS and CDR2 YFSETQ. V lost 4 bases and J 1 base, leaving 13 bases between the germline ends. CDR3 loop: CASSPLLEGTDTQYF. The CDR3 region has the DNA TGCGCCAGCAGCCCATTACTAGAGGGCACAGATACGCAGTATTTT.

The chain is built from TRBV11-2 and TRBJ1-1, with 8 bases matching TRBD1. Germline V gene sequence: CDR1 SGHAT, CDR2 FQNNGV. The CDR3 is 12 amino acids. The trim removed 5 bases at V and 6 bases at J, leaving 2 bases unmatched. The CDR3 coding sequence is TGTGCCAGCAGCCTACAGGGGGCTGAAGCTTTCTTT. Its translation is CASSLQGAEAFF.

A few counts support this clone. J is TRBJ1-1 and V is TRBV11-2; D is possibly TRBD1 (6 bases). The length of the CDR3 is 14 residues. Germline V CDR1 and CDR2: SGHAT, FQNNGV. Deletions cut 3 bases from V and 1 base from J, with 9 bases between. The CDR3 DNA is TGTGCCAGCAGCTTTATGGGGGCGAACACTGAAGCTTTCTTT. Its translation is CASSFMGANTEAFF. The whole variable domain, remainder taken from reference TRBV11-2 and TRBJ1-1, is EAGVAQSPRYKIIEKRQSVAFWCNPISGHATLYWYQQILGQGPKLLIQFQNNGVVDDSQLPKDRFSAERLKGVDSTLKIQPAKLEDSAVYLCASSFMGANTEAFFGQGTRLTVV.

The chain has TRBV9 and TRBJ1-3, with 11 bases lining up with TRBD1. The V gene's germline CDR1 is SGDLS and CDR2 YYNGEE. Trimming at V came to 0 bases and at J to 9 bases, leaving 5 bases not matched to a gene. The CDR3 contains 15 residues. The DNA for the CDR3 is TGTGCCAGCAGCGTAGGGGGACAGGGGGTAGCCACCATATATTTT. Protein: CASSVGGQGVATIYF.

The chain links TRBV28 to TRBJ2-5; D may be TRBD1 (5 bases). Trimming took off 6 bases at V and 5 bases at J, with 16 bases between the two ends. Germline V gene lookup returns CDR1 MDHEN and CDR2 SYDVKM. There are 14 residues in the CDR3. The CDR3 protein is CASSSGYMGETQYF. CDR3 sequence (DNA): TGTGCCAGCAGCTCAGGGTACATGGGGGAGACCCAGTACTTC. The full variable domain, rest sourced from reference TRBV28 and TRBJ2-5, is DVKVTQSSRYLVKRTGEKVFLECVQDMDHENMFWYRQDPGLGLRLIYFSYDVKMKEKGDIPEGYSVSREKKERFSLILESASTNQTSMYLCASSSGYMGETQYFGPGTRLLVL.

The rearrangement joins TRBV5-5 to TRBJ1-2; D may be TRBD1 (6 bases). From germline, CDR1 is SGHKS and CDR2 YYEKEE (reference sequence). Trimming took 3 bases from V and 2 from J, leaving 17 bases between them. CDR3 size: 16 residues. CDR3 region: CASSSPSGTNNYGYTF. The CDR3 nucleotides read TGTGCCAGCAGCTCACCCTCCGGGACAAACAACTATGGCTACACCTTC.

V usage is TRBV10-3 and J usage is TRBJ2-4; D is uncertain. The CDR3 extends over 16 amino acids. The germline V and J ends were trimmed by 0 bases and 1 base, with 10 bases remaining between them. The germline gives CDR1 ENHRY, CDR2 SYGVKD. CDR3 protein: CAISESFSSAKNIQYF. The CDR3 coding sequence is TGTGCCATCAGTGAGTCCTTCTCCTCCGCCAAAAACATTCAGTACTTC.

About this clone: At one of its ends the junction is not consistent with the germline gene, which may arise from a read error. The same CDR3 also results from other DNA sequences found in this sample. This rearrangement joins TRBV7-9 to TRBJ2-7, with D uncertain. Germline CDR1 SEHNR, CDR2 FQNEAQ (reference sequence). The CDR3 spans 14 residues. The CDR3 is CASSLDPQSYEQYF. The CDR3 nucleotides are TGTGCCAGCAGCTTAGATCCGCAGTCTTACGAACAGTACTTC.

Note on this clone: A junction boundary mismatches the germline segment, possibly from a read error. The chain combines TRBV6-1 with TRBJ2-3; 7 positions match TRBD1. Germline CDR1 is MNHNS and CDR2 is SASEGT. The CDR3 totals 13 residues. CDR3 sequence reads: CASSKTGTDTRYF. The DNA of the CDR3 is TGTGCCAGCAGTAAGACAGGGACAGATACGCGGTATTTT.

This chain connects TRBV4-1 to TRBJ2-5, with 9 bases aligning to TRBD1. Germline CDR1 is MGHRA and CDR2 is YSYEKL. This CDR3 contains 15 residues. After removal of 3 bases from V and 11 bases from J, the junction contained 13 bases not matched to a gene. The DNA of the CDR3 is TGCGCCAGCAGCCATTACCGGGACAGGGCTGAAGAGCAGTACTTC. As protein: CASSHYRDRAEEQYF.

This chain uses TRBV7-6 with TRBJ2-7, with 12 bases lining up with TRBD2. The J call may be mistaken, given a closer DNA end match to TRBJ2-1. The CDR3 loop spans 20 amino acids. Germline V CDR1 and CDR2: SGHVS, FNYEAQ. This chain's CDR3 is CASSLYPGLAGSSSYNEQFF. CDR3 sequence (DNA): TGTGCCAGCAGCCTCTACCCCGGACTAGCGGGGTCTAGCTCCTACAATGAGCAGTTCTTC.

This clone occurred a few times. It is likely a read error: a sequence one base away is far more abundant. This sequence joins TRBV4-2 and TRBJ2-1; D is unclear. CDR1 and CDR2 from the germline V gene are LGHNA and YNFKEQ. The length of the CDR3 is 13 residues. Deletions cut 1 base from V and 9 bases from J, with 10 bases between. This CDR3 is CASSQGVHTEQFF. In DNA form, the CDR3 reads TGTGCCAGCAGCCAAGGTGTTCACACTGAGCAGTTCTTC.

V usage is TRBV19 and J usage is TRBJ1-2, with a tentative D call TRBD1 (5 bases). The germline CDR1 and CDR2 sequences are LNHDA and SQIVND (reference sequence). CDR3 length equals 15 residues. Trimming took off 6 bases at V and 1 base at J, with 15 bases between the two ends. Written as DNA, the CDR3 is TGTGCCAGTAGAAATCCAACAGGCGGTAACTATGGCTACACCTTC. Translation: CASRNPTGGNYGYTF.